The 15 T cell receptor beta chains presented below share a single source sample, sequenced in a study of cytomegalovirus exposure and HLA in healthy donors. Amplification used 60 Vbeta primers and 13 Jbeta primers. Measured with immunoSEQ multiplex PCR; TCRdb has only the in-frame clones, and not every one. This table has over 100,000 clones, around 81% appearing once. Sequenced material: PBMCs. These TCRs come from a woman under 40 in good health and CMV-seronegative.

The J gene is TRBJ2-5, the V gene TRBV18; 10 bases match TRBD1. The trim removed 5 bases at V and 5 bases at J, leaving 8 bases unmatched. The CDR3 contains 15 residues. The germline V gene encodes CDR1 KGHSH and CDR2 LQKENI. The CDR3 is CASSKDRGLRETQYF. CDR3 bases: TGTGCCAGCTCAAAAGACAGGGGGCTCAGGGAGACCCAGTACTTC.

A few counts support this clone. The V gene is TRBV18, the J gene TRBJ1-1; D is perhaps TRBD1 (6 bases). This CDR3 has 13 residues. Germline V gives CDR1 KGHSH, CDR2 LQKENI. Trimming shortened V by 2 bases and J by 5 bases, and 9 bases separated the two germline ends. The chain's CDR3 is CASSPAGETEAFF. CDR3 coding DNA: TGTGCCAGCTCACCAGCAGGGGAGACTGAAGCTTTCTTT.

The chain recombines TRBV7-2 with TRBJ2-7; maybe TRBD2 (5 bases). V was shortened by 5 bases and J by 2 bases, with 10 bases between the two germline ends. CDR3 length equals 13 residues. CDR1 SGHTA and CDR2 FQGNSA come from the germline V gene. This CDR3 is CASSSGGPYEQYF. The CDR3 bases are TGTGCCAGCAGCAGCGGTGGGCCCTACGAGCAGTACTTC.

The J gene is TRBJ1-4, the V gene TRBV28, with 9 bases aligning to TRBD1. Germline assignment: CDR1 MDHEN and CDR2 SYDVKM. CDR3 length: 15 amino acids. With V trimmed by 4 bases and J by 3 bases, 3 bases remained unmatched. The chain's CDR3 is CASSSGQGPNEKLFF. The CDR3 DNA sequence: TGTGCCAGCAGTTCTGGACAGGGGCCTAATGAAAAACTGTTTTTT.

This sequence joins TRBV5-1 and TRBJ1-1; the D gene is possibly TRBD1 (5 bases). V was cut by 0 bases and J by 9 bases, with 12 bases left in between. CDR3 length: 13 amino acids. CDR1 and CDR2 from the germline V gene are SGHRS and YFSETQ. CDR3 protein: CASSLGGREKAFF. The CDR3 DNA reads TGCGCCAGCAGCTTGGGGGGCAGGGAAAAAGCTTTCTTT.

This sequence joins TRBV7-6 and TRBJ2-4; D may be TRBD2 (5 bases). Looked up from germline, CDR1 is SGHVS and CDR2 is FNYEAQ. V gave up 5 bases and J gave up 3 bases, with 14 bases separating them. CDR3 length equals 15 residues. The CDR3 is CASSSSPRGKNIQYF. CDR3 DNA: TGTGCCAGCAGCAGCAGCCCCCGGGGCAAAAACATTCAGTACTTC. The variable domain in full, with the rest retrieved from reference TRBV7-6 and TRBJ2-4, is GAGVSQSPRYKVTKRGQDVALRCDPISGHVSLYWYRQALGQGPEFLTYFNYEAQQDKSGLPNDRFSAERPEGSISTLTIQRTEQRDSAMYRCASSSSPRGKNIQYFGAGTRLSVL.

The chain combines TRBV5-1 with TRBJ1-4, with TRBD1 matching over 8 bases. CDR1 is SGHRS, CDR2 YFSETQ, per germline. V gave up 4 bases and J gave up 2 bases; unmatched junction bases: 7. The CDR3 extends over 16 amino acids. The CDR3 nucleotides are TGCGCCAGCAGCGAGGACAGGGTGGGCACTAATGAAAAACTGTTTTTT. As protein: CASSEDRVGTNEKLFF.

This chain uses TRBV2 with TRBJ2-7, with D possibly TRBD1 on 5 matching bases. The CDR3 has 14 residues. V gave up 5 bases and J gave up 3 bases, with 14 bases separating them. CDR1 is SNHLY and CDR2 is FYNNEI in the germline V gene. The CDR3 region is CASSQAGFSYEQYF. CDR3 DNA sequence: TGTGCCAGCAGTCAGGCAGGGTTCAGCTACGAGCAGTACTTC.

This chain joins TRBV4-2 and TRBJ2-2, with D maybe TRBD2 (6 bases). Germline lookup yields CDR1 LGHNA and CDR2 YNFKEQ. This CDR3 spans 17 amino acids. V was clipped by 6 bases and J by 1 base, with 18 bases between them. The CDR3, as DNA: TGTGCCAGCAGGGCAGAAACCGGGACTTTGAACACCGGGGAGCTGTTTTTT. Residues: CASRAETGTLNTGELFF.

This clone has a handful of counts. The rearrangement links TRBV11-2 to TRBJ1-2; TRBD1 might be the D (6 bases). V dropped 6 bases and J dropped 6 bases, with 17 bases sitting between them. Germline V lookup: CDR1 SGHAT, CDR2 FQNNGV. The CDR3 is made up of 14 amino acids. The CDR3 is CASSHPQGWDGYTF. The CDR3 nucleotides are TGTGCCAGCAGTCACCCCCAGGGGTGGGATGGCTACACCTTC.

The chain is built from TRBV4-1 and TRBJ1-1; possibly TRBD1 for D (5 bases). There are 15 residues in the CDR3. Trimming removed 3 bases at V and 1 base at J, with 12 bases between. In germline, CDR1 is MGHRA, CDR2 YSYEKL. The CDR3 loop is CASSQGGLSNTEAFF. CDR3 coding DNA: TGCGCCAGCAGCCAGGGGGGACTCTCGAACACTGAAGCTTTCTTT.

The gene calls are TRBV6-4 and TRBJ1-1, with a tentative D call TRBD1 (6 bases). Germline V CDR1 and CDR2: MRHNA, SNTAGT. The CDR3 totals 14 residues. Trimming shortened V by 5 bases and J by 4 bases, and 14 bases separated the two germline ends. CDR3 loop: CASSISAGATEAFF. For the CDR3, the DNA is TGTGCCAGCAGTATTTCTGCGGGGGCCACTGAAGCTTTCTTT.

The CDR3 spells CASSLRASGGTQYF. Here the CDR3 DNA reads TGTGCCAGCAGCTTGAGGGCTAGCGGAGGGACCCAGTACTTC. The rearrangement links TRBV5-5 to TRBJ2-5, with 7 bases aligning to TRBD2. Germline V lookup: CDR1 SGHKS, CDR2 YYEKEE (reference sequence). This CDR3 has 14 residues. The trim removed 1 base at V and 7 bases at J, leaving 7 bases unmatched.

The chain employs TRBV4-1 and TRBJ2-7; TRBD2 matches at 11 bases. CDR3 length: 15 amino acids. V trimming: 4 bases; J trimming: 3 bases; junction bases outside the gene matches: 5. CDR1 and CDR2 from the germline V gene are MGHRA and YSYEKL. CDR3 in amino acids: CASSPGTSGVYEQYF. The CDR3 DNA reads TGCGCCAGCAGCCCAGGGACTAGCGGAGTCTACGAGCAGTACTTC.

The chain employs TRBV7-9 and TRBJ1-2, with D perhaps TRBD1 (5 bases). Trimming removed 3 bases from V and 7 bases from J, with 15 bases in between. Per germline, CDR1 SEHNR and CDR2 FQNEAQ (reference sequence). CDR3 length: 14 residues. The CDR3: CASSFGGWATGYTF. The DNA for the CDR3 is TGTGCCAGCAGCTTCGGGGGGTGGGCTACTGGCTACACCTTC. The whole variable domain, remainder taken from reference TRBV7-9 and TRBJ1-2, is DTGVSQNPRHKITKRGQNVTFRCDPISEHNRLYWYRQTLGQGPEFLTYFQNEAQLEKSRLLSDRFSAERPKGSFSTLEIQRTEQGDSAMYLCASSFGGWATGYTFGSGTRLTVV.